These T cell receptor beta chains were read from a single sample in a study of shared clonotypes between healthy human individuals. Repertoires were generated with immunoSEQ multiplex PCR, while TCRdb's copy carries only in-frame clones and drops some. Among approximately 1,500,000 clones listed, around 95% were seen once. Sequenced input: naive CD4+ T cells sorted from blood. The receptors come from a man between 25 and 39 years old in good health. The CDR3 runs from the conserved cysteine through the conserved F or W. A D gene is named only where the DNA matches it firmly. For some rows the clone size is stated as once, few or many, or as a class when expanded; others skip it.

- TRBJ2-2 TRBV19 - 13 CASKTGAAGELFF TGTGCCAGTAAGACGGGAGCGGCCGGGGAGCTGTTTTTT
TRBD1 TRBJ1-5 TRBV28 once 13 CASSLGQPQPQHF TGTGCCAGCAGTTTGGGACAGCCTCAGCCCCAGCATTTT
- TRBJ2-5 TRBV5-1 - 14 CASSLAAGQETQYF TGCGCCAGCAGCTTGGCCGCCGGTCAAGAGACCCAGTACTTC
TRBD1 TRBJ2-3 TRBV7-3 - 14 CASSPDRATDTQYF TGTGCCAGCAGCCCGGACAGGGCCACAGATACGCAGTATTTT
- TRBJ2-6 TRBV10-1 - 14 CASSAGSGANVLTF TGCGCCAGCAGTGCCGGCTCTGGGGCCAACGTCCTGACTTTC
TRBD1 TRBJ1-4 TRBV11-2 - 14 CASSPIRGNEKLFF TGTGCCAGCAGCCCGATCAGGGGGAATGAAAAACTGTTTTTT
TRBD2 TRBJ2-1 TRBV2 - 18 CASSEFRLAGVGIEEQFF TGTGCCAGCAGTGAATTCCGGCTAGCGGGAGTCGGGATAGAGGAGCAGTTCTTC
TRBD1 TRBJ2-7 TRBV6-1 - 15 CASIRTPPGGGEQYF TGTGCCAGCATCCGAACGCCCCCAGGGGGCGGCGAGCAGTACTTC
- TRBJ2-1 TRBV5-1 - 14 CASSPKSANNEQFF TGCGCCAGCAGCCCAAAGTCAGCAAACAATGAGCAGTTCTTC
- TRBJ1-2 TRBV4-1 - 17 CASSQVGVNSNQYGYTF TGCGCCAGCAGCCAAGTTGGTGTAAACAGTAACCAGTATGGCTACACCTTC
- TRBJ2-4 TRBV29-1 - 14 CSVEGRAAKNIQYF TGCAGCGTTGAGGGCAGGGCTGCCAAAAACATTCAGTACTTC
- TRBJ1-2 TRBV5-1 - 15 CASSPEAGYLDGYTF TGCGCCAGCAGCCCGGAGGCGGGGTACTTGGATGGCTACACCTTC
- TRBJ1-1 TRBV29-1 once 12 CSGRQYNTEAFF TGCAGCGGAAGACAGTATAACACTGAAGCTTTCTTT
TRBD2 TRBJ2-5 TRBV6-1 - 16 CASSGLAGVHQETQYF TGTGCCAGCAGTGGACTAGCGGGAGTTCACCAAGAGACCCAGTACTTC
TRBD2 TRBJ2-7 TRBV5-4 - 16 CASSPRLLAGEHEQYF TGTGCCAGCAGCCCACGCCTACTAGCGGGAGAGCACGAGCAGTACTTC
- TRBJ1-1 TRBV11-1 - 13 CASSLAVGWGAFF TGTGCCAGCAGCTTAGCGGTCGGGTGGGGAGCTTTCTTT
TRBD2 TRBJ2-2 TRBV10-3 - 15 CAISEQREGTGELFF TGTGCCATCAGTGAGCAGCGGGAGGGGACCGGGGAGCTGTTTTTT
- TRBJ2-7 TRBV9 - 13 CASSALLLGEQYF TGTGCCAGCAGCGCACTCCTTCTCGGGGAGCAGTACTTC
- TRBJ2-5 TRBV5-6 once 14 CASRLDRNRETQYF TGTGCCAGCAGACTAGACCGAAACCGAGAGACCCAGTACTTC
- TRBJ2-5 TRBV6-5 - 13 CASSTRVQETQYF TGTGCCAGCAGTACCAGGGTTCAAGAGACCCAGTACTTC
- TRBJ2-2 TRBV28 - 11 CASSRAGELFF TGTGCCAGCAGTCGAGCCGGGGAGCTGTTTTTT
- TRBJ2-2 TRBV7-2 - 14 CASSLERHTGELFF TGTGCCAGCAGCTTAGAAAGGCACACCGGGGAGCTGTTTTTT
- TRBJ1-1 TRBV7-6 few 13 CASSFRRNTEAFF TGTGCCAGCAGCTTCCGTCGGAACACTGAAGCTTTCTTT
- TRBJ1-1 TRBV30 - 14 CAWTNTVMNTEAFF TGTGCCTGGACTAATACAGTAATGAACACTGAAGCTTTCTTT
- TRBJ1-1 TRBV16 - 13 CASSLDSNTEAFF TGTGCCAGCAGCCTAGATAGTAACACTGAAGCTTTCTTT
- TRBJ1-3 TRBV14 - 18 CASSQKLPGPRKKNTIYF TGTGCCAGCAGCCAAAAGCTGCCGGGGCCGAGGAAGAAAAACACCATATATTTT
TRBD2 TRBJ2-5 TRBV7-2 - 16 CASSLGLAGGEETQYF TGTGCCAGCAGCTTAGGACTAGCGGGCGGGGAGGAGACCCAGTACTTC
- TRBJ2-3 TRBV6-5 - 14 CASSSGLGTDTQYF TGTGCCAGCAGTTCTGGGTTGGGCACAGATACGCAGTATTTT
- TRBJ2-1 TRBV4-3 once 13 CASSQASGVEQFF TGCGCCAGCAGCCAAGCTTCAGGGGTTGAGCAGTTCTTC
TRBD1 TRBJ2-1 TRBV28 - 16 CASSPWDRVGLNEQFF TGTGCCAGCAGCCCATGGGACAGGGTGGGATTGAATGAGCAGTTCTTC
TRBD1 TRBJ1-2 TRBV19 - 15 CASSILSRGNYGYTF TGTGCCAGTAGTATCCTCAGCAGGGGGAACTATGGCTACACCTTC
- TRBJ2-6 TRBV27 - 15 CASSPLIGGANVLTF TGTGCCAGCAGTCCACTTATCGGCGGGGCCAACGTCCTGACTTTC
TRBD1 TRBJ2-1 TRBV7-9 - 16 CASSFSRDSSYNEQFF TGTGCCAGCAGCTTTAGTCGGGACAGTTCCTACAATGAGCAGTTCTTC
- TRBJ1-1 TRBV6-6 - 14 CASRPGRENTEAFF TGTGCCAGCAGACCTGGACGGGAAAACACTGAAGCTTTCTTT
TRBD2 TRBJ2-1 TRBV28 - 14 CASSSGLAYNEQFF TGTGCCAGCAGTTCAGGACTAGCCTACAATGAGCAGTTCTTC
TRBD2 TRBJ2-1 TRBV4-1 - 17 CASSHGLAGGSGNEQFF TGCGCCAGCAGCCACGGACTAGCGGGAGGTTCTGGTAATGAGCAGTTCTTC
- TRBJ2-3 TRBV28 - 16 CASNDHKGVLTDTQYF TGTGCCAGCAACGACCACAAGGGGGTGCTCACAGATACGCAGTATTTT
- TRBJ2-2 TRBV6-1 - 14 CASSVYAQAGELFF TGTGCCAGCAGTGTTTACGCTCAGGCCGGGGAGCTGTTTTTT
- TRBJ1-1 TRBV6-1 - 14 CASSRQETNTEAFF TGTGCCAGCAGCAGACAGGAGACGAACACTGAAGCTTTCTTT
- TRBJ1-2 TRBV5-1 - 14 CASSSPGQSLDYTF TGCGCCAGCAGCTCACCGGGGCAGTCCCTTGACTACACCTTC
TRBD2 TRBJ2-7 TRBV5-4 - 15 CASSPLAGQSYEQYF TGTGCCAGCAGCCCACTAGCGGGCCAGTCCTACGAGCAGTACTTC
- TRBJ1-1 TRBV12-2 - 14 CASRSRPQGAEAFF TGTGCAAGTCGCTCAAGGCCCCAGGGCGCTGAAGCTTTCTTT
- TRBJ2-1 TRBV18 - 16 CASSPPRGRGGNEQFF TGTGCCAGCTCCCCGCCGAGGGGCAGGGGTGGGAATGAGCAGTTCTTC
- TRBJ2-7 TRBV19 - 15 CASSIGTGFSYEQYF TGTGCCAGTAGTATAGGGACTGGTTTCTCCTACGAGCAGTACTTC
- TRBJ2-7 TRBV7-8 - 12 CASSLAAYEQYF TGTGCCAGCAGCTTAGCAGCGTACGAGCAGTACTTC
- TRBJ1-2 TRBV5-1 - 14 CASSLIGGTHGYTF TGCGCCAGCAGCTTGATCGGGGGAACCCATGGCTACACCTTC
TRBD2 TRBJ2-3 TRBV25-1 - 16 CASSAWTSGKSDTQYF TGTGCCAGCAGTGCCTGGACTAGCGGGAAGTCAGATACGCAGTATTTT
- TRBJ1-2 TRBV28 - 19 CASSPAPAHVGGPGYGYTF TGTGCCAGCAGTCCGGCACCGGCACACGTTGGGGGGCCTGGCTATGGCTACACCTTC
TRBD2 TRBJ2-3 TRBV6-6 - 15 CASSPGLAGTNTQYF TGTGCCAGCAGCCCCGGACTAGCGGGAACCAATACGCAGTATTTT
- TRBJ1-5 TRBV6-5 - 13 CASSSIPHRPQHF TGTGCCAGCAGTTCGATCCCTCATAGGCCCCAGCATTTT
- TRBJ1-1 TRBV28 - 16 CASSLWTLSPNTEAFF TGTGCCAGCAGTTTATGGACCCTTTCCCCCAACACTGAAGCTTTCTTT